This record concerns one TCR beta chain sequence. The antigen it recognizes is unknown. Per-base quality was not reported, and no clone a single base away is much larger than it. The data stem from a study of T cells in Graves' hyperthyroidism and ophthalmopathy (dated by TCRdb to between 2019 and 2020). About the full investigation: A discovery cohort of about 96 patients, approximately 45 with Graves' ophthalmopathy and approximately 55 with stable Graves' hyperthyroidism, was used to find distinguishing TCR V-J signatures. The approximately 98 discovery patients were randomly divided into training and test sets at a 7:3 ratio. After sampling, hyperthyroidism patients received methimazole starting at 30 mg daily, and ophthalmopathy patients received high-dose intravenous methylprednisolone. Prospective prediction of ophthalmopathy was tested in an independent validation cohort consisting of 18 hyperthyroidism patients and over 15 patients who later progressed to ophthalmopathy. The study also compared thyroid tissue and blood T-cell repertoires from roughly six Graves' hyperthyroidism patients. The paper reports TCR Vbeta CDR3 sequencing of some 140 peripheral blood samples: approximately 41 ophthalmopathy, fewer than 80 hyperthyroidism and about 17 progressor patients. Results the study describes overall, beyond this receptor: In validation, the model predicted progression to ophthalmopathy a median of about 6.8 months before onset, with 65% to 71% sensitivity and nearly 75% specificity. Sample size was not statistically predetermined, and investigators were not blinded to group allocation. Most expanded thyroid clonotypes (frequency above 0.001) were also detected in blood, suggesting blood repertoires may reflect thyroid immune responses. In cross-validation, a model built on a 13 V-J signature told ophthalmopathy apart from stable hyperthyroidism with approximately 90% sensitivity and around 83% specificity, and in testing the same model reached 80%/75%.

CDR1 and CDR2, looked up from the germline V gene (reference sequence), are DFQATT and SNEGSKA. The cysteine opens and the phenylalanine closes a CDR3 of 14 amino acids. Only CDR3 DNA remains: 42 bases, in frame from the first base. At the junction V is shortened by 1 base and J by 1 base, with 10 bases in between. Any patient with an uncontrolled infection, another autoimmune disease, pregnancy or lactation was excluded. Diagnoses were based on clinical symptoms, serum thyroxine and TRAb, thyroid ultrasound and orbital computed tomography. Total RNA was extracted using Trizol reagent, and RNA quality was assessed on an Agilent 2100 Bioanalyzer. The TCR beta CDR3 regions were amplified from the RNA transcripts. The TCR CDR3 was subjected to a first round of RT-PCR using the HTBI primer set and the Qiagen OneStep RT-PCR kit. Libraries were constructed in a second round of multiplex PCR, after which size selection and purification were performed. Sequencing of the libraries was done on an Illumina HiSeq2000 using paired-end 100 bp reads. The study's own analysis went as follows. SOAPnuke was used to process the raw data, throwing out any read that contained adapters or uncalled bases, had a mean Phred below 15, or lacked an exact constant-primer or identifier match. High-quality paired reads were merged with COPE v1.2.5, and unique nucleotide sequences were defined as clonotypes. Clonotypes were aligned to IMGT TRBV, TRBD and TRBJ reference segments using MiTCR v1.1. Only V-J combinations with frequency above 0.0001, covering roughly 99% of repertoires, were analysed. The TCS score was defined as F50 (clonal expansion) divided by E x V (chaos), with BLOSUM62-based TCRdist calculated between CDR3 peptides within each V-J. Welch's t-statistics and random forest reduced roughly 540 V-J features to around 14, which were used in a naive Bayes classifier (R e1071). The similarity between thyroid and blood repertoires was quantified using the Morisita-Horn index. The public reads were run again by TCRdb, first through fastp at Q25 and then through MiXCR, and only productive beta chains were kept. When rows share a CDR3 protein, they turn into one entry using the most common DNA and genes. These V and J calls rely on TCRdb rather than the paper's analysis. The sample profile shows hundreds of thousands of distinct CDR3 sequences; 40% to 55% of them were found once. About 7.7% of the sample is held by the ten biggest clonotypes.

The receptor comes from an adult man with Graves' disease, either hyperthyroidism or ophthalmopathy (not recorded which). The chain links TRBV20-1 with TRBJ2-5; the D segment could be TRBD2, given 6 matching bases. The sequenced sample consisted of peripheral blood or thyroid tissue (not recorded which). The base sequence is TGCAGTGCTAGAGTCTCCGGGGGCCAAGAGACCCAGTACTTC. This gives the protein CSARVSGGQETQYF.